The 8 T cell receptor beta chains presented below share a single source sample, sequenced in a study of shared clonotypes between healthy human individuals. Profiled with immunoSEQ multiplex PCR; TCRdb holds only in-frame clones, not every one. The sample holds roughly 2 million clones, 85% to 95% seen once. Sequencing input: naive CD4+ T cells sorted from blood. As for subset: CD45RA+ positively selected. These receptors were taken from a man aged 18 to 30 in good health.

V gene TRBV7-9 combines with J gene TRBJ1-6; no definite D call. V lost 1 base and J lost 9, with 10 bases in between. The germline CDR1 and CDR2 sequences are SEHNR and FQNEAQ (reference sequence). This CDR3 spans 14 amino acids. CDR3 nucleotides: TGTGCCAGCAGCTTAGGAGGTCAGACTTCACCCCTCCACTTT. Translating gives CASSLGGQTSPLHF.

The table lists this clone with a count of one. This sample also contains other DNA sequences that code for the same CDR3. The rearrangement joins TRBV7-9 to TRBJ1-4, with TRBD1 matching over 9 bases. The germline V gene encodes CDR1 SEHNR and CDR2 FQNEAQ (reference sequence). J was trimmed by 6 bases and V by 4 bases; bases with no gene match: 3. The CDR3 is 14 amino acids. The CDR3 loop reads CASSSGQGYEKLFF. In DNA form, the CDR3 reads TGTGCCAGCAGCTCGGGACAGGGTTATGAAAAACTGTTTTTT.

Remarks on this clone: A much larger clone is a single base away; this may be a read error. The conserved final phenylalanine or tryptophan is absent from the CDR3, which likely points to a read error. The chain has TRBV30 and TRBJ2-3, with 7 bases aligning to TRBD2. Germline assignment: CDR1 GTSNPN and CDR2 SVGIG (reference sequence). CDR3 length: 13 residues. J was trimmed by 4 bases and V by 4 bases; bases with no gene match: 5. CDR3 residues: CAWTRGRADTQYS. The CDR3 DNA follows: TGTGCCTGGACTAGAGGGAGGGCAGATACGCAGTATTCT.

The J gene is TRBJ1-2, the V gene TRBV7-2, with 8 bases lining up with TRBD1. The CDR3 covers 16 residues. Germline values: CDR1 SGHTA, CDR2 FQGNSA. V lost 1 base, J lost 4 bases, and 8 bases stayed unmatched. CDR3 nucleotides: TGTGCCAGCAGCTTAGGTGCCCGGGACAGGCTCTATGGCTACACCTTC. It translates to CASSLGARDRLYGYTF.

The chain links TRBV2 to TRBJ2-3, with 10 bases lining up with TRBD1. V gave up 4 bases and J gave up 5 bases; unmatched junction bases: 0. Germline assignment: CDR1 SNHLY and CDR2 FYNNEI. This CDR3 has 13 residues. The CDR3 DNA is TGTGCCAGCAGTGGGACAGGGGGAGATACGCAGTATTTT. Translated, it gives CASSGTGGDTQYF.

The V and J genes are TRBV20-1 and TRBJ2-3; unclear D gene. The CDR3 runs 11 residues. Trimming took off 6 bases at V and 2 bases at J, with 6 bases between the two ends. Germline V lookup: CDR1 DFQATT, CDR2 SNEGSKA (reference sequence). In DNA form, the CDR3 reads TGCAGTGCACAGCCCACAGATACGCAGTATTTT. Its translation: CSAQPTDTQYF.

Details on this clone: This sample includes further DNA sequences coding for the same CDR3. This chain uses TRBV5-1 with TRBJ2-2; the D is unclear. The CDR3 is 15 residues long. Germline assignment: CDR1 SGHRS and CDR2 YFSETQ. V was pared by 0 bases and J by 0 bases, with 6 bases between. CDR3 sequence: CASSLDTANTGELFF. The DNA for the CDR3 is TGCGCCAGCAGCTTGGATACAGCGAACACCGGGGAGCTGTTTTTT.

This clone was seen a few times. No conserved phenylalanine or tryptophan is present at the end of the CDR3, so a read error is the likely explanation. V and J are TRBV7-9 and TRBJ1-1, with D uncertain. Germline CDR1 and CDR2: SEHNR and FQNEAQ (reference sequence). The V and J ends lost 5 bases and 7 bases respectively, with 8 bases between them. The CDR3 loop spans 11 amino acids. In nucleotides, the CDR3 is TGTGCCAGCAGCCTCAGCGGTGAAGCTTTCTCT. Translation gives CASSLSGEAFS.